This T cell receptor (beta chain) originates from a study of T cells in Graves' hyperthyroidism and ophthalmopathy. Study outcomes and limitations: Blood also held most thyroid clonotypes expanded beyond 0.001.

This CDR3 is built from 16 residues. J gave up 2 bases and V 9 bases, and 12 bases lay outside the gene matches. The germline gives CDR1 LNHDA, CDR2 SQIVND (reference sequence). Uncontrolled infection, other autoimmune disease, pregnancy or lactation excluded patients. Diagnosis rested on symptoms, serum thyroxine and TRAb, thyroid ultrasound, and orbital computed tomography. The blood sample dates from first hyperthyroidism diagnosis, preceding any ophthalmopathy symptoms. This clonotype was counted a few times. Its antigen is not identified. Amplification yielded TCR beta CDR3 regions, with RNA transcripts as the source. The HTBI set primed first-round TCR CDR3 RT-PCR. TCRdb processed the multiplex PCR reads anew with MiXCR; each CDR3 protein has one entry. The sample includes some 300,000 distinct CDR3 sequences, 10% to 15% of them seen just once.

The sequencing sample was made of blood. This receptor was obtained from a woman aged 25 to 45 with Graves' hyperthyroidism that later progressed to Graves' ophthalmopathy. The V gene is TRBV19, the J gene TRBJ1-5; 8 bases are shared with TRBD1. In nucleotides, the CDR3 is TGTGCCAGGTATTTCAGGGGGCGGTTAGGCAATCAGCCCCAGCATTTT. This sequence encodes CARYFRGRLGNQPQHF.